The clone carrying this T cell receptor beta chain was observed many times. Its antigen is not known. This sample was taken from a study of identical twins' blood T cells. Both ends of each TCR cDNA library bore sample-specific barcodes. TCRdb fed the 5' RACE reads into MiXCR, producing one record per CDR3 protein. The sample lists fewer than 450,000 distinct CDR3 sequences; over 25% were seen once. The germline CDR1 and CDR2 sequences are SQVTM and ANQGSEA. The CDR3 extends over 12 amino acids. Trimming took 7 bases from V and 3 from J; bases not matched to a gene: 2. Whole-study findings and limits: Each donor's most abundant TCRbeta clonotypes shared more CDR3 sequences with her twin than unrelated donors. Twins reportedly had markedly more similar V usage than unrelated donors, even among out-of-frame TCRbeta clonotypes.

The chain employs TRBV29-1 and TRBJ1-1, with 10 bases that match TRBD1. Sequenced: PBMCs. The sequence derives from a woman between 18 and 50 years old in good health. CDR3 loop: CSADRGHTEAFF. In DNA, the CDR3 is TGCAGCGCCGACAGGGGGCACACTGAAGCTTTCTTT.